The clone carrying this T cell receptor beta chain was seen more than once but under ten times. Its antigen remains unknown. The CDR3 loop spans 14 amino acids. The ends were cut back, 0 bases at V and 1 base at J, with 6 bases in the middle. Per germline, CDR1 MGHRA and CDR2 YSYEKL. This entry comes from a study of T-cell memory formation after mild COVID-19. The study, taken as a whole, reports: Researchers could not confirm that second-wave clones peaking on day 37 targeted SARS-CoV-2. Mainly in CM and EM were contracting CD4+ clones; CD8+ were in EMRA.

Constant-segment primers were used for 5'RACE, and the resulting TCR alpha and TCR beta cDNA libraries carried sample barcodes and UMIs. TCRdb ran MiXCR on the 5' RACE reads and lists one entry per CDR3 protein. The data contain roughly 280,000 distinct CDR3 sequences, 15% to 20% of them singletons. The clonotype was recovered from a man younger than 35 who had mild COVID-19 (a few samples of this study predate the infection). Cell type and time point are not known. Sequencing was performed on PBMCs or a T cell subset sorted from them (not recorded which). The rearrangement links TRBV4-1 to TRBJ1-1; no firm D call. The chain's CDR3 is CASSQDFANTEAFF. CDR3 coding DNA: TGCGCCAGCAGCCAAGACTTCGCGAACACTGAAGCTTTCTTT.